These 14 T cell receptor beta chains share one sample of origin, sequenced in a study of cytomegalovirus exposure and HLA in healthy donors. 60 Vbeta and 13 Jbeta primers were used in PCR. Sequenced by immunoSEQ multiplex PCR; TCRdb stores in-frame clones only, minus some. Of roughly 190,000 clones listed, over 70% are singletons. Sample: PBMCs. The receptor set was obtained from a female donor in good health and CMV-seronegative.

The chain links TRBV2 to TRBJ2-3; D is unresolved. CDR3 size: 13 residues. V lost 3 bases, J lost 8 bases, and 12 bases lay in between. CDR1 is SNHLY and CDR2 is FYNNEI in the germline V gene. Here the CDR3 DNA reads TGTGCCAGCAGTGATACCAGTCGGAGTACGCAGTATTTT. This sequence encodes CASSDTSRSTQYF.

The CDR3 reads CASSLAGTGGYNSPLHF. The CDR3, as DNA: TGTGCCAGCAGCTTAGCCGGGACAGGGGGCTATAATTCACCCCTCCACTTT. The chain carries TRBV13 and TRBJ1-6; TRBD1 agrees at 11 bases. The CDR3 is 17 residues long. Germline trimming cut 1 base from V and 3 bases from J; bases unmatched to any gene: 2. From germline, CDR1 is PRHDT and CDR2 FYEKMQ (reference sequence).

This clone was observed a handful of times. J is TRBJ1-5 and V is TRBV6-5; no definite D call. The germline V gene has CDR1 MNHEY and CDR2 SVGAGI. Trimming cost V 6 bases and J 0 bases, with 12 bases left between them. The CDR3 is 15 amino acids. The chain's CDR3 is CASSPGLYSNQPQHF. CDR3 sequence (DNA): TGTGCCAGCAGCCCAGGACTGTATAGCAATCAGCCCCAGCATTTT.

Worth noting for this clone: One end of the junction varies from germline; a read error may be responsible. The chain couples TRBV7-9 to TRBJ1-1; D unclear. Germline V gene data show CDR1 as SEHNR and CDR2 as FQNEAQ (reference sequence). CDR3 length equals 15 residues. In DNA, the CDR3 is TGTTCCAGCAGCGCCCCGGCGGGAACGAACACTGAAGCTTTCTTT. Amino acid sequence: CSSSAPAGTNTEAFF.

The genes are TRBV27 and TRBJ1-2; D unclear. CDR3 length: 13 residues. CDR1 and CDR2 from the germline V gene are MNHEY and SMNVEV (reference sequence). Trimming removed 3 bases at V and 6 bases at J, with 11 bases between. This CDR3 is CASSFVSGDGYTF. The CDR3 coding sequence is TGTGCCAGCAGTTTTGTTTCCGGGGATGGCTACACCTTC.

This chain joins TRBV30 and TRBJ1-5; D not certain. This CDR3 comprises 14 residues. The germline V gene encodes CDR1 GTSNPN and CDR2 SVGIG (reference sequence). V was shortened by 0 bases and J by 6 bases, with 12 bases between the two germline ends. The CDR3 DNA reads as TGTGCCTGGAGTGTACCGATCGGGGTTCAGCCCCAGCATTTT. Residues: CAWSVPIGVQPQHF.

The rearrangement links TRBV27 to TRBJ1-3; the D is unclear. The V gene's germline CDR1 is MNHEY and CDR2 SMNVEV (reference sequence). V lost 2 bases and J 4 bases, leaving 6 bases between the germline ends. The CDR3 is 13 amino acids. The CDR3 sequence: CASSLREGNTIYF. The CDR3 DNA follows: TGTGCCAGCAGTTTAAGGGAGGGAAACACCATATATTTT.

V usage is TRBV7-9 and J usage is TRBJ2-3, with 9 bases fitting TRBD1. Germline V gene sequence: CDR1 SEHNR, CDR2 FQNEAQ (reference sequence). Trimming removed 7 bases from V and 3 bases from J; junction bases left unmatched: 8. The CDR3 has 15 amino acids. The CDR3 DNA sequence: TGTGCCAGCAACCCGACAGGGGGGTATACAGATACGCAGTATTTT. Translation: CASNPTGGYTDTQYF. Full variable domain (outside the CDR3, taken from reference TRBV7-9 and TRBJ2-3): DTGVSQNPRHKITKRGQNVTFRCDPISEHNRLYWYRQTLGQGPEFLTYFQNEAQLEKSRLLSDRFSAERPKGSFSTLEIQRTEQGDSAMYLCASNPTGGYTDTQYFGPGTRLTVL.

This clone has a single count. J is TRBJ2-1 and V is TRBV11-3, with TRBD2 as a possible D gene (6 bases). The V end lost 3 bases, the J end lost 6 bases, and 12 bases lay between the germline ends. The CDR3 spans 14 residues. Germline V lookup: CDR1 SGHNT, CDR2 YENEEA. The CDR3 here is CASSFGTFGNEQFF. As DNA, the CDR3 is TGTGCCAGCAGCTTCGGGACTTTCGGCAATGAGCAGTTCTTC.

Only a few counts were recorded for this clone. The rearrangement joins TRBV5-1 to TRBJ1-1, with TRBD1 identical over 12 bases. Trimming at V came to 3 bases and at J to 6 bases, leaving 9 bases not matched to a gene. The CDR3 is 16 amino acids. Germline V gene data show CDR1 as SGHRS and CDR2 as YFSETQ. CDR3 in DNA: TGCGCCAGCAGCTGGGGGGACAGGGGGCCCGAGGCTGAAGCTTTCTTT. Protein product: CASSWGDRGPEAEAFF.

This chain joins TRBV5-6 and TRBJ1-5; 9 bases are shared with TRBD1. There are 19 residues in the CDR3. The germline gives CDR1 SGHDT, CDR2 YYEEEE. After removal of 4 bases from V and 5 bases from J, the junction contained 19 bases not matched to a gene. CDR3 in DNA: TGTGCCAGCAGCCCTAAGAGCGGGACAGGGTACCCTGCCCATCAGCCCCAGCATTTT. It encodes CASSPKSGTGYPAHQPQHF.

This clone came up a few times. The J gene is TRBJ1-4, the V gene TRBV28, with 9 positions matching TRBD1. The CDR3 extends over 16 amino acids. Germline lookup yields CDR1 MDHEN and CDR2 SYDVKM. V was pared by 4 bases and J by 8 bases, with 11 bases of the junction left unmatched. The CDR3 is CASSSPAGQGREKLFF. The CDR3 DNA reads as TGTGCCAGCAGTTCCCCGGCAGGACAGGGGAGGGAAAAACTGTTTTTT.

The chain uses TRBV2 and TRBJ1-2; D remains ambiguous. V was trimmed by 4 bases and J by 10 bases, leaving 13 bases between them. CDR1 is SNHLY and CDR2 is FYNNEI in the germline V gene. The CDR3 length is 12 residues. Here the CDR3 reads CASSGLVTYYTF. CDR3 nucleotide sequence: TGTGCCAGCAGTGGATTAGTGACATACTACACCTTC.

CDR3 residues: CASSLVPLAGTETQYF. The DNA for the CDR3 is TGTGCCAGCAGCTTAGTACCGCTAGCGGGAACCGAGACCCAGTACTTC. The chain combines TRBV7-8 with TRBJ2-5; 9 bases map to TRBD2. This CDR3 region has 16 residues. Germline values: CDR1 SGHVS, CDR2 FQNEAQ. Trimming removed 1 base from V and 5 bases from J; junction bases left unmatched: 8.